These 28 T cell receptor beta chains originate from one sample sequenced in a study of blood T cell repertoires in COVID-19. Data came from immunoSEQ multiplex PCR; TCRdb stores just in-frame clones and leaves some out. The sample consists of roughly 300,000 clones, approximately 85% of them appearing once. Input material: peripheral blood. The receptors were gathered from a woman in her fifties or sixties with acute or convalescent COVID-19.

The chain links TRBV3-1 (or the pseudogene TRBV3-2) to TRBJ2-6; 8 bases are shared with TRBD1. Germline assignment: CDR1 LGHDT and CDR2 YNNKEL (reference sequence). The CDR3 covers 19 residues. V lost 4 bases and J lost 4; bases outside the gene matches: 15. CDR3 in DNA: TGTGCCAGCAGCCGCTTAGGCCGATCAGGGGGCGCCGGGGCCAACGTCCTGACTTTC. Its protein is CASSRLGRSGGAGANVLTF.

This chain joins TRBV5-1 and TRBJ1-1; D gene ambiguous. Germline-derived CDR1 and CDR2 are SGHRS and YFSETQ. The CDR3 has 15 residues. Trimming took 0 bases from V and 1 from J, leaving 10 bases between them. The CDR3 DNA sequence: TGCGCCAGCAGCTTGGCTCTGGCCGCGAACACTGAAGCTTTCTTT. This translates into CASSLALAANTEAFF.

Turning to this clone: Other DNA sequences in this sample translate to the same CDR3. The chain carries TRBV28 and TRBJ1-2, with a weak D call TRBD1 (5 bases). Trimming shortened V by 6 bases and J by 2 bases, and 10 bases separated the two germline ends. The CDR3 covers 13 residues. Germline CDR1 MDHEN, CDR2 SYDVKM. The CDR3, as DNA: TGTGCCAGCAGACCCCAGGGAAACTATGGCTACACCTTC. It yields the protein CASRPQGNYGYTF.

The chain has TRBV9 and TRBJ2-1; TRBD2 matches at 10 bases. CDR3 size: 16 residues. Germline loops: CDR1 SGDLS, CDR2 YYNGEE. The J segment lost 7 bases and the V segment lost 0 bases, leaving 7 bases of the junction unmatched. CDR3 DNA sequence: TGTGCCAGCAGCGTAGAGGCTAGCGGGAGAGTTAATGAGCAGTTCTTC. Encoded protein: CASSVEASGRVNEQFF.

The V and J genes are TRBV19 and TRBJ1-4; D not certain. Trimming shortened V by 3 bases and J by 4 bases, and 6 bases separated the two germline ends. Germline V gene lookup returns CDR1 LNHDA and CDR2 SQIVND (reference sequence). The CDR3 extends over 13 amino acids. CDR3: CASSMSGNEKLFF. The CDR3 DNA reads TGTGCCAGTAGTATGAGCGGTAATGAAAAACTGTTTTTT.

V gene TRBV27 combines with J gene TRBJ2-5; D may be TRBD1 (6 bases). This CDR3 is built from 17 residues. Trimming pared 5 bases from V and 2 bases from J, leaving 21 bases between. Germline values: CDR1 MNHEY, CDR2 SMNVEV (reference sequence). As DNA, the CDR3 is TGTGCCAGCAGTACCGGGACAAAGGACAGAATACAAGAGACCCAGTACTTC. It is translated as CASSTGTKDRIQETQYF.

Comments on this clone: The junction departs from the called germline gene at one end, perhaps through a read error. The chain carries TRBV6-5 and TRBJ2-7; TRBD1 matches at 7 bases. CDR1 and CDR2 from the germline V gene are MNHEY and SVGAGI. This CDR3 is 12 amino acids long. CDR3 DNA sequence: TGTGTCAGCAGCAGGGGGTACTACGAGCAGTACTTC. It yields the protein CVSSRGYYEQYF.

In DNA, the CDR3 is TGTGCCAGCAGTTCACAGAACACTGAAGCTTTCTTT. Protein: CASSSQNTEAFF. The rearrangement uses TRBV12-3 or TRBV12-4 and TRBJ1-1; unclear D gene. The length of the CDR3 is 12 residues. Trimming left V 4 bases short and J 1 base short, with 4 bases between.

The CDR3 bases are TGTGCCAGCAGCTTAATGGGGGTAGCGGGTGATGAGCAGTACTTC. As protein: CASSLMGVAGDEQYF. The V and J genes are TRBV7-3 and TRBJ2-7; TRBD2 matches 7 bases. CDR1 and CDR2 (germline): SGHTA, FQGTGA. CDR3 length: 15 amino acids. Losses at the gene ends were 1 base for V and 7 bases for J; bases not matched to a gene: 10.

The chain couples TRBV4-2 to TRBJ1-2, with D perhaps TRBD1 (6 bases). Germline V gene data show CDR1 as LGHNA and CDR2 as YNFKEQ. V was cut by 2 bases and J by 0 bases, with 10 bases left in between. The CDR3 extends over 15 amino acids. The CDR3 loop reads CASSQRQESNYGYTF. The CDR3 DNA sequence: TGTGCCAGCAGCCAAAGACAGGAGTCTAACTATGGCTACACCTTC.

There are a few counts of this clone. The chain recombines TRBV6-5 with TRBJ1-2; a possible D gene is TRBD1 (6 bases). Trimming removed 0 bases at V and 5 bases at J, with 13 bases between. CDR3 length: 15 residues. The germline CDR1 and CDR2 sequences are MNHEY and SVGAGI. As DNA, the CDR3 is TGTGCCAGCAGTTACTCGGGGGGGCGCGGGTATGGCTACACCTTC. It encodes CASSYSGGRGYGYTF.

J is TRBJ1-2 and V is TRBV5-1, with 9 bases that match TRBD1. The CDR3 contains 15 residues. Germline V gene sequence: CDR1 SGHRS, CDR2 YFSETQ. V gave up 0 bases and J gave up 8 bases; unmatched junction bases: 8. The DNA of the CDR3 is TGCGCCAGCAGCTTGGCCCCGGGACAGGGATCGGGCTACACCTTC. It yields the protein CASSLAPGQGSGYTF.

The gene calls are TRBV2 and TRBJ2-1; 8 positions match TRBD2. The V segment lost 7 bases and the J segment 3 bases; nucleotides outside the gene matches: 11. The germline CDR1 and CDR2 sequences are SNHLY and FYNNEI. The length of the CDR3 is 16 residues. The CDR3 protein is CASTGSAGVDYNEQFF. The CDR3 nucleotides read TGTGCCAGCACTGGATCAGCGGGAGTGGACTACAATGAGCAGTTCTTC.

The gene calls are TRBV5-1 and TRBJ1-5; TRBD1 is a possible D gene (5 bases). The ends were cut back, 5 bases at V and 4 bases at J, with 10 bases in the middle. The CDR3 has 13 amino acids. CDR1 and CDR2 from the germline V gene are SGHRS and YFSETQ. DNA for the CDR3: TGCGCCAGCAGTTTTAACAGGAATCAGCCCCAGCATTTT. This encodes CASSFNRNQPQHF.

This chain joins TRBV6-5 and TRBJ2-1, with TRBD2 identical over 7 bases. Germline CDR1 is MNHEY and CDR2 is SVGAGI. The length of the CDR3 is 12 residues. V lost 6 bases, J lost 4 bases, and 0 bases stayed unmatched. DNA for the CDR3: TGTGCCAGCAGCGGGAGGTACAATGAGCAGTTCTTC. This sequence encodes CASSGRYNEQFF.

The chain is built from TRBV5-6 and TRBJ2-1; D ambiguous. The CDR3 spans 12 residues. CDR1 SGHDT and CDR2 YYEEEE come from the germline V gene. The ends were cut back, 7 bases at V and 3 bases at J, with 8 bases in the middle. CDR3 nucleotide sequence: TGTGCCAGCGGCCTAGACTACAATGAGCAGTTCTTC. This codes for CASGLDYNEQFF.

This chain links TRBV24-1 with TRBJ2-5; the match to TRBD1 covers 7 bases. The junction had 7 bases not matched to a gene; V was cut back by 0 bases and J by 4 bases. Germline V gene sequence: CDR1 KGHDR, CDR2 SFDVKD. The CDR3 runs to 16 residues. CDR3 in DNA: TGTGCCACCAGTGATTTGTTGACAGGGAGAGGAGAGACCCAGTACTTC. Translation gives CATSDLLTGRGETQYF.

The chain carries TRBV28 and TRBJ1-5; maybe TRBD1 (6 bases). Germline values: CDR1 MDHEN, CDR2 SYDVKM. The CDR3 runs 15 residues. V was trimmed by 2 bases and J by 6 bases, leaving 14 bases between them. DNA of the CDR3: TGTGCCAGCAGTTTAGGGGGGGGCACAAGTCAGCCCCAGCATTTT. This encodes CASSLGGGTSQPQHF.

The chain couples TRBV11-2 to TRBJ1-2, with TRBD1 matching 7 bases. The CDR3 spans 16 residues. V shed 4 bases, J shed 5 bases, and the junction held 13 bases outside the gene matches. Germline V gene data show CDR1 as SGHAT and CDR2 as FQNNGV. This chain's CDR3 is CASSSIQGRGGYGYTF. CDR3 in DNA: TGTGCCAGCAGCTCGATACAGGGGCGAGGAGGGTATGGCTACACCTTC. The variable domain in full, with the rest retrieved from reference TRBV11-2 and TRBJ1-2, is EAGVAQSPRYKIIEKRQSVAFWCNPISGHATLYWYQQILGQGPKLLIQFQNNGVVDDSQLPKDRFSAERLKGVDSTLKIQPAKLEDSAVYLCASSSIQGRGGYGYTFGSGTRLTVV.

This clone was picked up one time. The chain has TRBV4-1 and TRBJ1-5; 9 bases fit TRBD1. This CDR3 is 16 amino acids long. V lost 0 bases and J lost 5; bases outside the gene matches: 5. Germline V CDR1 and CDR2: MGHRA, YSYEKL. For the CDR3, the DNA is TGCGCCAGCAGCCAAGATTCGGGACAGGGCCATCAGCCCCAGCATTTT. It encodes CASSQDSGQGHQPQHF.

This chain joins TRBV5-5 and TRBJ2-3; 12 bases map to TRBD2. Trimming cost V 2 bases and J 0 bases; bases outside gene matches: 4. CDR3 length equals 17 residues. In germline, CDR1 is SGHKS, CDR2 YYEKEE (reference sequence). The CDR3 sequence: CASSFLAGGRSTDTQYF. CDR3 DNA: TGTGCCAGCAGCTTTCTAGCGGGAGGGCGCAGCACAGATACGCAGTATTTT.

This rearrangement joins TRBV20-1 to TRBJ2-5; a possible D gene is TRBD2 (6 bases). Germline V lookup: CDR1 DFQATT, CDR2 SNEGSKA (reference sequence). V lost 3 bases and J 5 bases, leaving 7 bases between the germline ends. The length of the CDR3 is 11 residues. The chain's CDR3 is CSASGSETQYF. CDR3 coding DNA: TGCAGTGCTAGCGGGAGTGAGACCCAGTACTTC.

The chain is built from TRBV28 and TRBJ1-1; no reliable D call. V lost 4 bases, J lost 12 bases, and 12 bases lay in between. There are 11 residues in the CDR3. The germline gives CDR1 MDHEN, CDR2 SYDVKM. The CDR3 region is CASSYQRDSFF. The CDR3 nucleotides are TGTGCCAGCAGTTATCAACGTGACTCTTTCTTT.

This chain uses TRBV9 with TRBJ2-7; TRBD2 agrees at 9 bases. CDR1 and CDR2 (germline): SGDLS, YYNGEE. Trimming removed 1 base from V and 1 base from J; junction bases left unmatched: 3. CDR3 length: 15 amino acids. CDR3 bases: TGTGCCAGCAGCGTAAAAGCGGGAGGTTCCTACGAGCAGTACTTC. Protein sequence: CASSVKAGGSYEQYF.

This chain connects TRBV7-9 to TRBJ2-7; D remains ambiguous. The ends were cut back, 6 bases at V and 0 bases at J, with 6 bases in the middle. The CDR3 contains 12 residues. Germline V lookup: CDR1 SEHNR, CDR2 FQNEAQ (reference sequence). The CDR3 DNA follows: TGTGCCAGCAGGAGTTCCTCCTACGAGCAGTACTTC. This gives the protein CASRSSSYEQYF.

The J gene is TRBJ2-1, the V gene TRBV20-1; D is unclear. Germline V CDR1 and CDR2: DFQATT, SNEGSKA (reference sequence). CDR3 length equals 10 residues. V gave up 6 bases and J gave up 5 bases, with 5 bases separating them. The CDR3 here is CSALNNEQFF. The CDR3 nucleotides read TGCAGTGCACTGAACAATGAGCAGTTCTTC.

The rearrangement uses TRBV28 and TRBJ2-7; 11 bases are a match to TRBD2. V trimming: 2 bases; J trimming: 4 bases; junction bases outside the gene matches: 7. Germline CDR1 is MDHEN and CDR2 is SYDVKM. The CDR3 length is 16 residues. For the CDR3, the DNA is TGTGCCAGCAGTTTACTAGCGGGAGGCGATGGGTACGAGCAGTACTTC. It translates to CASSLLAGGDGYEQYF.

The CDR3 region is CASSEDTNLSNQPQHF. DNA of the CDR3: TGCGCCAGCAGTGAGGACACGAACCTTAGCAATCAGCCCCAGCATTTT. The rearrangement uses TRBV10-1 and TRBJ1-5; no firm D call. This CDR3 is 16 amino acids long. The V end lost 2 bases, the J end lost 0 bases, and 11 bases lay between the germline ends. Per the germline V gene, CDR1 is WNHNN and CDR2 is SYGVQD (reference sequence).